This TCR beta chain was identified during a study of T cell changes during pregnancy in multiple sclerosis. The CDR3 is 14 residues long. Germline V gene sequence: CDR1 SNHLY, CDR2 FYNNEI. The germline V and J ends were trimmed by 10 bases and 0 bases, with 13 bases remaining between them. Here immunoSEQ multiplex PCR was the method, and the copy in TCRdb shows in-frame clones only, minus some. The data contain more than 70,000 clones, roughly 89% of them singletons. The genes are TRBV2 and TRBJ2-1; D call uncertain. Here the sequenced sample was peripheral blood, taken after pregnancy. The origin of this receptor is a female donor in good health, enrolled as a control in a pregnancy study. CDR3 sequence reads: CATTVTSSYNEQFF. The DNA for the CDR3 is TGTGCCACCACCGTAACAAGCTCCTACAATGAGCAGTTCTTC.